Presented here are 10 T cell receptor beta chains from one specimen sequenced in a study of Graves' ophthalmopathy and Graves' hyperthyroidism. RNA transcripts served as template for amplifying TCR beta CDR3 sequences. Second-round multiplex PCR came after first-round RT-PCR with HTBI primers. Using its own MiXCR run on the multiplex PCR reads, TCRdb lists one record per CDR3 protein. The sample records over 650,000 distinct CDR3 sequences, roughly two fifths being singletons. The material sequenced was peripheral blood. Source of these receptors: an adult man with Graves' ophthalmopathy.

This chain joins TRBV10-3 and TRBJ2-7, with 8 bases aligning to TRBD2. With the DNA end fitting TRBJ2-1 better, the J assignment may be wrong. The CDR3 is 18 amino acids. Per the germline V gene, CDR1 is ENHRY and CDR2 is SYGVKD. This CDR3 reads CAISESGTRVGPDNEQFF. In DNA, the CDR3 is TGTGCCATCAGTGAGTCTGGGACTAGGGTGGGACCCGACAATGAGCAGTTCTTC.

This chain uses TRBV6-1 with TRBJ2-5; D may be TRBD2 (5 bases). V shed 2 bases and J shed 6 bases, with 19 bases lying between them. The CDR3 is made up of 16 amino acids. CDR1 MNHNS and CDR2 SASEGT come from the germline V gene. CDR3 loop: CASSELSLWETQTQYF. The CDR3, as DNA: TGTGCCAGCAGTGAACTCAGTTTGTGGGAGACTCAGACCCAGTACTTC.

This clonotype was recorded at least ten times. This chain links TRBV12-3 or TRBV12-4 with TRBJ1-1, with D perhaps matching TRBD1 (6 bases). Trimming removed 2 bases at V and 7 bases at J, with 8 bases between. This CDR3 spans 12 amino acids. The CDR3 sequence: CASSLRGGEAFF. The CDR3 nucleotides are TGTGCCAGCAGTTTAAGGGGGGGTGAAGCTTTCTTT.

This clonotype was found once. The CDR3 DNA follows: TGCAGCGCCGCCCTGGGAGGGGCGGTGGACAGAGAAGCTTTCTTT. It encodes CSAALGGAVDREAFF. This rearrangement joins TRBV29-1 to TRBJ1-1, with a possible D match to TRBD1 (6 bases). In germline, CDR1 is SQVTM, CDR2 ANQGSEA. V dropped 7 bases and J dropped 8 bases, with 26 bases sitting between them. The CDR3 consists of 15 residues.

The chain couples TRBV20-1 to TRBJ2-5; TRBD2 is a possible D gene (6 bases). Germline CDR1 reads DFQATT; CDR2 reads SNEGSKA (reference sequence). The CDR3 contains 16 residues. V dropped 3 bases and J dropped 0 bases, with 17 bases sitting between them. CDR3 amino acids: CSASSRAGLNQETQYF. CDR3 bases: TGCAGTGCTAGTAGTAGGGCGGGGCTAAACCAAGAGACCCAGTACTTC.

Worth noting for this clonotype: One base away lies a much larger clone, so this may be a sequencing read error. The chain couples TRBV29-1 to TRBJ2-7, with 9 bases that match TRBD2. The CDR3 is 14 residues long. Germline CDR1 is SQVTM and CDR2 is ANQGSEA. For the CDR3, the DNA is TGCAGTGCCGCTAAGAGCGGGGGGCCTGGCGAGCAGTACTTC. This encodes CSAAKSGGPGEQYF.

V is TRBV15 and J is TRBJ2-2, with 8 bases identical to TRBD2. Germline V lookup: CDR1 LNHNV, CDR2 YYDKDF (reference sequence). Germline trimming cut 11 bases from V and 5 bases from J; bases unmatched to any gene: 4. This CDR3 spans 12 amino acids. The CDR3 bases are TGTGCCTGGATAGCGGGGACCGGGGAGCTGTTTTTT. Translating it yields CAWIAGTGELFF.

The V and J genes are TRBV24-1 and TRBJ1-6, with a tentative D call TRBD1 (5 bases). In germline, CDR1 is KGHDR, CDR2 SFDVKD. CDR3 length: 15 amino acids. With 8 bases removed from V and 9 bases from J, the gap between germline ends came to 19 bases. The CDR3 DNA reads TGTGCCACCAAGGGCGCGAACACCGGGGGTTCACCCCTCCACTTT. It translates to CATKGANTGGSPLHF.

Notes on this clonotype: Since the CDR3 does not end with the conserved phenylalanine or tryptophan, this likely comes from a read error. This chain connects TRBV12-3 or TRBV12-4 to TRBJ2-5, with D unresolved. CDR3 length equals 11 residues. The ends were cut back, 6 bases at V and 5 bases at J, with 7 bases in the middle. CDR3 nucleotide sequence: TGTGCCAGCAGGGGCCGGGAGACCCAGTACTCC. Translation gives CASRGRETQYS.

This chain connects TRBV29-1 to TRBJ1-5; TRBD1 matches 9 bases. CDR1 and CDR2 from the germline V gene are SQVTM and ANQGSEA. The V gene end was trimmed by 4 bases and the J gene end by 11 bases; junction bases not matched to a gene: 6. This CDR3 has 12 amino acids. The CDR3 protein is CSVGDRVETQHF. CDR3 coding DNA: TGCAGCGTTGGGGACAGGGTAGAGACCCAGCATTTT.